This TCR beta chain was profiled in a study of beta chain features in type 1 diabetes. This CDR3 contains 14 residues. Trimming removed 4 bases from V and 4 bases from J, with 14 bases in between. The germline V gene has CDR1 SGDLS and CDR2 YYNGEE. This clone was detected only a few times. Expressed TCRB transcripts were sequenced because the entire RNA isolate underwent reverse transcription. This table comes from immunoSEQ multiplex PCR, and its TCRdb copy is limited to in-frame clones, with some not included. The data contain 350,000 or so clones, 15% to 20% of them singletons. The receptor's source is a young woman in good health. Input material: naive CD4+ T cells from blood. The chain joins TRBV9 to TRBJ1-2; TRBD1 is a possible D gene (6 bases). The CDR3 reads CASSPRQVTYGYTF. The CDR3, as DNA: TGTGCCAGCAGCCCAAGACAGGTGACCTATGGCTACACCTTC.